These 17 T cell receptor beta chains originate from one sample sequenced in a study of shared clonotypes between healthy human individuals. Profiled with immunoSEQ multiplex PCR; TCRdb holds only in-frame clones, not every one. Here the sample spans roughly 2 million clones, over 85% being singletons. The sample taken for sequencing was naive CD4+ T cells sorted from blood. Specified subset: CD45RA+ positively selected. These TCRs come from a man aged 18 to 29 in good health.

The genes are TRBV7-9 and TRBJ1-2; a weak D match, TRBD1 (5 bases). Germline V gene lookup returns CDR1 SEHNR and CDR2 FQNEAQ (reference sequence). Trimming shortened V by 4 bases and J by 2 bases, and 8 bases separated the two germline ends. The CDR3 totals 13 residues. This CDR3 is CASSSGGNYGYTF. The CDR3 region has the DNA TGTGCCAGCAGCTCCGGGGGAAACTATGGCTACACCTTC.

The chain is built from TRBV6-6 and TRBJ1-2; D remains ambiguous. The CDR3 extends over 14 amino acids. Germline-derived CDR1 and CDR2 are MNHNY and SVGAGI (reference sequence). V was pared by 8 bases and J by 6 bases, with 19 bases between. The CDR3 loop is CASRGEGVGNGYTF. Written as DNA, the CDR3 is TGTGCCAGCCGAGGTGAAGGTGTCGGTAATGGCTACACCTTC.

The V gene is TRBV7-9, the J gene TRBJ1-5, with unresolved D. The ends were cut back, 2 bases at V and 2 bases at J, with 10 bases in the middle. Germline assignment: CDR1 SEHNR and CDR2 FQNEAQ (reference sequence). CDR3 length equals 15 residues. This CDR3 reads CASSLSGLGNQPQHF. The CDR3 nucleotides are TGTGCCAGCAGCTTATCAGGATTGGGCAATCAGCCCCAGCATTTT.

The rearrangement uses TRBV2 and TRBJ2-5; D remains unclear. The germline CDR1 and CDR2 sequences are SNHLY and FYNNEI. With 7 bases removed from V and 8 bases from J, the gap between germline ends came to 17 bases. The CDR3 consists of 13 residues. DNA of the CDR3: TGTGCCAGCACCGTGGGCCCATTACTTACCCAGTACTTC. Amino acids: CASTVGPLLTQYF.

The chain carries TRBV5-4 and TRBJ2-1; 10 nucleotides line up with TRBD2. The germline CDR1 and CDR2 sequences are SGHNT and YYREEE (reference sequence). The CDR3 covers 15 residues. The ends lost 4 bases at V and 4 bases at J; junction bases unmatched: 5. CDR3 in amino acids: CASSQGTSAYNEQFF. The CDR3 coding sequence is TGTGCCAGCAGCCAGGGGACTAGCGCATACAATGAGCAGTTCTTC.

CDR3 coding DNA: TGTGCCAGCTCGGGGCGGGCCGGCACAGATACGCAGTATTTT. Encoded protein: CASSGRAGTDTQYF. V gene TRBV18 combines with J gene TRBJ2-3, with D tentatively TRBD1 or TRBD2 (5 bases each). CDR1 KGHSH and CDR2 LQKENI come from the germline V gene. V was cut by 6 bases and J by 1 base, with 11 bases left in between. The CDR3 length is 14 residues.

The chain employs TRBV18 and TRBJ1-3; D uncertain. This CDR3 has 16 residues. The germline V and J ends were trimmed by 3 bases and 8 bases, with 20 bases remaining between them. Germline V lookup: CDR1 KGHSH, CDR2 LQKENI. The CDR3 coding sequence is TGTGCCAGCTCACCTGAGTTAGCCGATTCGAAGGACACCATATATTTT. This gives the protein CASSPELADSKDTIYF.

CDR3 in amino acids: CASSGGGGAYEQYF. The CDR3 bases are TGTGCCAGCAGTGGTGGTGGGGGGGCCTACGAGCAGTACTTC. The genes are TRBV6-1 and TRBJ2-7; 7 bases match TRBD2. Trimming took 4 bases from V and 2 from J; bases not matched to a gene: 5. Germline V CDR1 and CDR2: MNHNS, SASEGT. This CDR3 spans 14 amino acids.

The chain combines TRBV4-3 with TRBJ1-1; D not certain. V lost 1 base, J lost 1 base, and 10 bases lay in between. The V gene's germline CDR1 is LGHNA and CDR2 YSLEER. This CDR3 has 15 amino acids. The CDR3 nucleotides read TGCGCCAGCAGCCAAGGGAAGGCCCAGAACACTGAAGCTTTCTTT. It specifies CASSQGKAQNTEAFF.

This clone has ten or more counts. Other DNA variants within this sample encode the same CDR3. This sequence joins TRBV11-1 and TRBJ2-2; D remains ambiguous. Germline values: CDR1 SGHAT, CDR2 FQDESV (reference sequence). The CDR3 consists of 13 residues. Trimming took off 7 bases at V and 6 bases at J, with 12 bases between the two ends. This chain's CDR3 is CASTLRVSGELFF. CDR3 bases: TGTGCCAGCACCCTTAGAGTCTCCGGGGAGCTGTTTTTT.

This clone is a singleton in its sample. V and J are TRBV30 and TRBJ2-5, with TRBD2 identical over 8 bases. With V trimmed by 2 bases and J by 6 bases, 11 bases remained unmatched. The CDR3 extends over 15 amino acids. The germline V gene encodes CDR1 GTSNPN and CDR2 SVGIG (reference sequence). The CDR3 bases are TGTGCCTGGAGTCCACCGGGACTAGGAAAACAGACCCAGTACTTC. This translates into CAWSPPGLGKQTQYF.

The CDR3 protein is CASSVSLGGEKLFF. The CDR3, as DNA: TGTGCCAGCAGCGTATCTTTGGGGGGTGAAAAACTGTTTTTT. This chain links TRBV9 with TRBJ1-4; D possibly corresponds to TRBD1 (5 bases). V dropped 1 base and J dropped 7 bases, with 11 bases sitting between them. Germline V gives CDR1 SGDLS, CDR2 YYNGEE. The CDR3 covers 14 residues.

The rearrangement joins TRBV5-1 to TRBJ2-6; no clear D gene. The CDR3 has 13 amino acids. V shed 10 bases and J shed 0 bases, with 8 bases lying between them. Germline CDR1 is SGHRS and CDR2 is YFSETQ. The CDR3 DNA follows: TGCGCCTCGTCAGACTCTGGGGCCAACGTCCTGACTTTC. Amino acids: CASSDSGANVLTF. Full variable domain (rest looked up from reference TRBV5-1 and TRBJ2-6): KAGVTQTPRYLIKTRGQQVTLSCSPISGHRSVSWYQQTPGQGLQFLFEYFSETQRNKGNFPGRFSGRQFSNSRSEMNVSTLELGDSALYLCASSDSGANVLTFGAGSRLTVL.

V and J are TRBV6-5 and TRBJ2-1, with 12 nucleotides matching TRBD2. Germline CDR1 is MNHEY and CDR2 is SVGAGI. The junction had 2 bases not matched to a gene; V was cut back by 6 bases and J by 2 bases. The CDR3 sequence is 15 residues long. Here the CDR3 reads CASRASGGAYNEQFF. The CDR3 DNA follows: TGTGCCAGCAGAGCTAGCGGGGGGGCCTACAATGAGCAGTTCTTC.

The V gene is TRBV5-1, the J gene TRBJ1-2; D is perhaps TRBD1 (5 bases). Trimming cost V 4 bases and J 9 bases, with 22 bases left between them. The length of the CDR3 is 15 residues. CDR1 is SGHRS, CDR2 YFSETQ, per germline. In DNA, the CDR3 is TGCGCCAGCAGCCCGGAGGTGGGTCAGGGCAGTCGCTACACCTTC. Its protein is CASSPEVGQGSRYTF.

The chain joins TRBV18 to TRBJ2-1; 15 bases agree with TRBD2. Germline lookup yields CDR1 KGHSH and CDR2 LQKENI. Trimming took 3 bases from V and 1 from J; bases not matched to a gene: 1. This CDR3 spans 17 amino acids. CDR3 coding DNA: TGTGCCAGCTCACCGGGACTAGCGGGAGGATCCTACAATGAGCAGTTCTTC. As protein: CASSPGLAGGSYNEQFF.

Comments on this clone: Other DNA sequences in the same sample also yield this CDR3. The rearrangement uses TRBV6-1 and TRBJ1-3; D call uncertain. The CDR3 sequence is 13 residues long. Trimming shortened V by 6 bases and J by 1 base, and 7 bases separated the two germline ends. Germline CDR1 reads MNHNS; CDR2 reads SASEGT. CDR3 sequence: CASRDGSGNTIYF. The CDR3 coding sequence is TGTGCCAGCAGGGACGGATCTGGAAACACCATATATTTT.